This T cell receptor (beta chain) originates from a study of OX40 agonist ivuxolimab in advanced cancers. Study as a whole: Three patients, one with hepatocellular carcinoma and two with cutaneous melanoma, achieved partial responses.

The CDR3 runs to 13 residues. With 7 bases removed from V and 5 bases from J, the gap between germline ends came to 15 bases. The germline gives CDR1 SGHDT, CDR2 YYEEEE. Drawing of blood for sampling happened at baseline, at cycle 4 day 1, and at cycle 7 day 1. Clones were sequenced by immunoSEQ multiplex PCR, and TCRdb holds only the in-frame ones, with some missing. The sample contains 70,000 to 95,000 clones, 85% to 90% of which appear only once. V usage is TRBV5-6 and J usage is TRBJ1-2; perhaps TRBD1 as D (5 bases). This TCR derives from an adult with an advanced solid tumor such as melanoma, head and neck, liver or kidney cancer. Sample: CD4+ or CD8+ T cells sorted from blood, taken in a trial of the OX40 agonist ivuxolimab. The CDR3 region is CASQDKTIYGYTF. CDR3 bases: TGTGCCAGCCAGGACAAGACTATATATGGCTACACCTTC.